This T cell receptor (beta chain) was identified in a study of cytomegalovirus exposure and HLA in healthy donors. Germline CDR1 MGHDK, CDR2 SYGVNS. V was pared by 1 base and J by 5 bases, with 16 bases between. The CDR3 length is 16 residues. Only one count was recorded for this clone. The PCR ran on 60 Vbeta and 13 Jbeta primers. The assay was immunoSEQ multiplex PCR, and TCRdb's table has in-frame clones only and misses some. The data show 150,000 or so clones, 60% to 80% seen once. The chain couples TRBV25-1 to TRBJ2-3, with D maybe TRBD2 (7 bases). The TCR was taken from a woman aged 50 to 60 in good health and CMV-seropositive. The sample consisted of PBMCs. The chain's CDR3 is CASSELGGGAGDTQYF. The CDR3 nucleotides are TGTGCCAGCAGTGAATTAGGTGGGGGGGCCGGAGATACGCAGTATTTT.